One sample yielded the 12 T cell receptor beta chains listed below, sequenced in a study of blood T cells in healthy people across ages. A second about 7 to 12 cycle PCR used barcoded and J-beta primers. TCRdb re-called the 5' RACE reads through MiXCR, storing one row per CDR3 protein. The table records 450,000 to 600,000 distinct CDR3 sequences, roughly a quarter of them present only once. These data were also filed under a second study, of T cells of mothers and their children.

The specimen was blood. These TCRs come from a boy between 2 and 10 years old in good health.

The rearrangement uses TRBV7-2 and TRBJ1-1; D gene uncertain. The V gene lost 3 bases and the J gene lost 5 bases, with 13 bases spanning the gap. The V gene's germline CDR1 is SGHTA and CDR2 FQGNSA. The CDR3 has 14 amino acids. DNA of the CDR3: TGTGCCAGCAGCTTCAGTTGGAGTGGGACTGAAGCTTTCTTT. Protein sequence: CASSFSWSGTEAFF.

This rearrangement joins TRBV6-5 to TRBJ2-5, with D perhaps matching TRBD1 (6 bases). The DNA matches TRBJ2-7 better at its end, which makes the J call doubtful. The CDR3 length is 16 residues. Germline lookup yields CDR1 MNHEY and CDR2 SVGAGI. The DNA for the CDR3 is TGTGCCAGCAGTTACACCAGACAGGTCCCCTCCTACGAGCAGTACTTC. Its protein is CASSYTRQVPSYEQYF.

Regarding this clonotype: A junction end diverges from the germline sequence, so it may reflect a read error. V and J are TRBV7-9 and TRBJ2-3, with a possible D match to TRBD1 (5 bases). The CDR3 is made up of 13 amino acids. Germline CDR1 is SEHNR and CDR2 is FQNEAQ (reference sequence). The CDR3 DNA is TGTGCCAGCTGGACACGGAACACAGGTACGCAGTATTTT. As protein: CASWTRNTGTQYF.

V and J are TRBV5-1 and TRBJ1-1; 7 bases line up with TRBD1. Germline-derived CDR1 and CDR2 are SGHRS and YFSETQ. The CDR3 spans 15 residues. V trimming: 0 bases; J trimming: 2 bases; junction bases outside the gene matches: 4. The CDR3 DNA sequence: TGCGCCAGCAGCTTGGGACAGGGCCCAAACACTGAAGCTTTCTTT. This encodes CASSLGQGPNTEAFF. Full variable domain (outside the CDR3, taken from reference TRBV5-1 and TRBJ1-1): KAGVTQTPRYLIKTRGQQVTLSCSPISGHRSVSWYQQTPGQGLQFLFEYFSETQRNKGNFPGRFSGRQFSNSRSEMNVSTLELGDSALYLCASSLGQGPNTEAFFGQGTRLTVV.

V gene TRBV11-2 combines with J gene TRBJ1-2; D may be TRBD1 (5 bases). V was shortened by 4 bases and J by 7 bases, with 13 bases between the two germline ends. Germline CDR1 is SGHAT and CDR2 is FQNNGV. CDR3 length equals 13 residues. The DNA of the CDR3 is TGTGCCAGCAGCTCCACCGGGGCGTCTGGCTACACCTTC. Translated, it gives CASSSTGASGYTF. Based on the CDR3 plus reference TRBV11-2 and TRBJ1-2, the full variable domain is EAGVAQSPRYKIIEKRQSVAFWCNPISGHATLYWYQQILGQGPKLLIQFQNNGVVDDSQLPKDRFSAERLKGVDSTLKIQPAKLEDSAVYLCASSSTGASGYTFGSGTRLTVV.

In this sample, this clonotype turned up once. The CDR3 sequence: CASSPKENTGELFF. CDR3 nucleotides: TGTGCCAGCTCACCCAAGGAAAACACCGGGGAGCTGTTTTTT. This chain uses TRBV18 with TRBJ2-2; D is unclear. V shed 3 bases and J shed 2 bases, with 7 bases lying between them. The germline V gene has CDR1 KGHSH and CDR2 LQKENI. The CDR3 consists of 14 residues.

This chain joins TRBV3-1 and TRBJ2-5; possible D gene TRBD2, 5 bases. Trimming shortened V by 4 bases and J by 5 bases, and 20 bases separated the two germline ends. Germline assignment: CDR1 LGHDT and CDR2 YNNKEL (reference sequence). The CDR3 has 16 amino acids. CDR3 nucleotides: TGTGCCAGCAGCCCTCTGATTGGGAGCGTCAGGGAGACCCAGTACTTC. It is translated as CASSPLIGSVRETQYF.

The table lists this clonotype with many counts. In DNA, the CDR3 is TGTGCCAGCAGCACAGGGGGCAGCGAGACCCAGTACTTC. Its protein product is CASSTGGSETQYF. The genes are TRBV12-3 or TRBV12-4 and TRBJ2-5; 9 bases match TRBD1. Trimming removed 6 bases from V and 5 bases from J; junction bases left unmatched: 4. This CDR3 spans 13 amino acids.

The rearrangement uses TRBV29-1 and TRBJ1-2; 7 positions match TRBD1. There are 10 residues in the CDR3. Germline assignment: CDR1 SQVTM and CDR2 ANQGSEA. V shed 4 bases, J shed 8 bases, and the junction held 1 base outside the gene matches. CDR3 region: CSVGQGGYTF. The DNA for the CDR3 is TGCAGCGTTGGACAGGGAGGCTACACCTTC.

This clonotype occurred many times. DNA of the CDR3: TGTGCCAGCAGTCCAGGGTTGGAGCAGTTCTTC. Its protein product is CASSPGLEQFF. The chain combines TRBV6-2 or TRBV6-3 with TRBJ2-1; TRBD1 is a possible D gene (5 bases). The V end lost 5 bases, the J end lost 10 bases, and 9 bases lay between the germline ends. The CDR3 spans 11 residues. CDR1 is MNHEY, CDR2 SVGEGT, per germline.

The chain has TRBV12-3 or TRBV12-4 and TRBJ1-2; 7 nucleotides match TRBD1. The V gene end was trimmed by 5 bases and the J gene end by 5 bases; junction bases not matched to a gene: 8. CDR3 length: 14 residues. The CDR3 region is CASSPQGGWYGYTF. Here the CDR3 DNA reads TGTGCCAGCAGTCCCCAGGGGGGCTGGTATGGCTACACCTTC.

The genes are TRBV20-1 and TRBJ2-3, with 8 nucleotides matching TRBD2. CDR1 and CDR2 from the germline V gene are DFQATT and SNEGSKA (reference sequence). The CDR3 runs to 14 residues. The ends lost 3 bases at V and 4 bases at J; junction bases unmatched: 6. The CDR3 loop reads CSASGRASPDTQYF. CDR3 coding DNA: TGCAGTGCTAGCGGGAGGGCCTCCCCAGATACGCAGTATTTT.